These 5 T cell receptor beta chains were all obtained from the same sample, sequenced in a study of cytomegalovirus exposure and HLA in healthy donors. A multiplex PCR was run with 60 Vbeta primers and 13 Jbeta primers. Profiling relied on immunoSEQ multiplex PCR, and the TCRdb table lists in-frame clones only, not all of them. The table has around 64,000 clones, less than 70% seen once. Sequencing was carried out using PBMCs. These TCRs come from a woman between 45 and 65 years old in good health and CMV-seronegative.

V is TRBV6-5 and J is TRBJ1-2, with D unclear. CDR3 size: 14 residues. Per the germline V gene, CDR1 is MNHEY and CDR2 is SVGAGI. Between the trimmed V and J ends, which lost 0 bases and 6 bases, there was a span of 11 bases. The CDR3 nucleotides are TGTGCCAGCAGTTACTCCTTGGACGGGGATGGCTACACCTTC. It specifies CASSYSLDGDGYTF.

The CDR3 spells CSAGGFDQPQHF. CDR3 coding DNA: TGCAGCGCCGGCGGGTTCGATCAGCCCCAGCATTTT. The V and J genes are TRBV29-1 and TRBJ1-5; D is ambiguous. CDR1 is SQVTM, CDR2 ANQGSEA, per germline. CDR3 length: 12 residues. The V end was cut by 7 bases, the J end by 5 bases, with 12 bases between.

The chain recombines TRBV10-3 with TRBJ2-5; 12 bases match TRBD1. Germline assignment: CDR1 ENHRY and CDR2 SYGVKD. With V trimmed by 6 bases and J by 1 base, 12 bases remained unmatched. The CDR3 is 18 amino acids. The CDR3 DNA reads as TGTGCCATCAGAGCCGGGACAGGGGGCGCAGGGCTCCAAGAGACCCAGTACTTC. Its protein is CAIRAGTGGAGLQETQYF.

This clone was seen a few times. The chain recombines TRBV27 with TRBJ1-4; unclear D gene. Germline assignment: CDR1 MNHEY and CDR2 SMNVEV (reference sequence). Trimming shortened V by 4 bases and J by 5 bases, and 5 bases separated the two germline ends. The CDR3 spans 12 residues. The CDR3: CASSSRNEKLFF. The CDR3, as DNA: TGTGCCAGCAGTTCCCGGAATGAAAAACTGTTTTTT.

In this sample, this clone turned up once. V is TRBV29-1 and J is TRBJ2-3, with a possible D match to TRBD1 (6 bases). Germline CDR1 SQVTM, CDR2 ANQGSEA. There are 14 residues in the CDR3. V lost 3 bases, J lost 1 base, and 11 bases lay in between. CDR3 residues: CSVEPNRGTDTQYF. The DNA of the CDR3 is TGCAGCGTTGAGCCTAACAGGGGCACAGATACGCAGTATTTT.